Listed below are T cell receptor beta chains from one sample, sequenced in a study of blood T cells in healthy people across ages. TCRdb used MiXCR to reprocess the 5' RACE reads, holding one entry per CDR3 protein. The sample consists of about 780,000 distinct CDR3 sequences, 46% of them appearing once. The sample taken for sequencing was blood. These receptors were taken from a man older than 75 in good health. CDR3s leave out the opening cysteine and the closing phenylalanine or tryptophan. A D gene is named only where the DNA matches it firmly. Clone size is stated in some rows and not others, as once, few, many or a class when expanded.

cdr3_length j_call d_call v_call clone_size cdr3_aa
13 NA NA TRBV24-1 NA ATSDGAFSYNEQY
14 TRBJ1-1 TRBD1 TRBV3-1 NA ASSPGTGALGTEAF
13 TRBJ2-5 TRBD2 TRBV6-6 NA ASSYYSGNQETQY
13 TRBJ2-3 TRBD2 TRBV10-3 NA AISQTSGSTDTQY
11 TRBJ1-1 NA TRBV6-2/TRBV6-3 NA ASGLAENTEAF
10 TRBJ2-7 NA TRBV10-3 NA AISDRWREQY
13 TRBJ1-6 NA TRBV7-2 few ASSLVQGANSPLH
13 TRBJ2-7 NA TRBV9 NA ASSVATGNSYEQY
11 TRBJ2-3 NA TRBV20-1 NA SARDPGALTQY
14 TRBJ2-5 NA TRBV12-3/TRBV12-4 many ASSFGRGGSVETQY
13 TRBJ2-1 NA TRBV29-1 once SVEVPPGNCNEQF
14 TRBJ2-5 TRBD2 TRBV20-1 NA SARTGLAGVQETRY